This TCR beta chain originates from a study of a mutant IDH1 vaccine in newly diagnosed glioma. In the study overall: Patients came in for eight vaccinations, in weeks 1, 3, 5, 7, 11, 15, 19 and 23. Either 4-6 weeks after radiotherapy alone or alongside temozolomide, vaccination was begun.

The time point was: week 23, last vaccination. Every vaccine dose comprised 300 ug of mutant IDH1 20-mer peptide plus topical imiquimod. In regard to this clone: Its antigen is still unknown.

The CDR3 is made up of 14 amino acids. V lost 7 bases to trimming and J lost 5 bases; unmatched junction nucleotides: 11. CDR1 and CDR2 from the germline V gene are SGHRS and YFSETQ. Clones were sequenced by immunoSEQ multiplex PCR, and TCRdb holds only the in-frame ones, with some missing. The sample has 60,000 to 85,000 clones; about 85% are singletons. The sample consisted of PBMCs, taken from a glioma patient whose treatment included an IDH1 peptide vaccine. This receptor was obtained from a woman in her fifties or sixties with glioma. The chain has TRBV5-1 and TRBJ2-5; TRBD2 matches 7 bases. CDR3 nucleotide sequence: TGCGCCAGCCATTCGGGAGGAGGAAGGGAGACCCAGTACTTC. Translation: CASHSGGGRETQYF.